These T cell receptor beta chains were read from a single sample in a study of blood T cell repertoires in COVID-19. TCRdb's copy holds only in-frame clones and misses some; the assay was immunoSEQ multiplex PCR. The data show about 270,000 clones, approximately 80% seen once. The sample taken for sequencing was peripheral blood. These receptor sequences come from a woman aged 60-70 years with active or convalescent COVID-19. The CDR3 runs from the conserved cysteine through the conserved F or W. The D gene is left open where the match is weak. Rows may omit the clone size; those that give it use once, few, many or a size class.

V gene: TRBV20-1; clone size: NA; D gene: TRBD2; J gene: TRBJ2-3; CDR3 DNA: TGCAGTGCTAGTGACACCCTAGCGGGGGACGGGAGCACAGATACGCAGTATTTT; CDR3 protein: CSASDTLAGDGSTDTQYF
V gene: TRBV7-6; clone size: few; D gene: TRBD1; J gene: TRBJ2-7; CDR3 DNA: TGTGCCAGCAGCCCAACAGGGGCTCCAAATTACGAGCAGTACTTC; CDR3 protein: CASSPTGAPNYEQYF
V gene: TRBV15; clone size: NA; D gene: TRBD2; J gene: TRBJ2-3; CDR3 DNA: TGTGCCACCAGCAGAGGGGAGCGGGGGCCCACAGATACGCAGTATTTT; CDR3 protein: CATSRGERGPTDTQYF
V gene: TRBV11-1; clone size: NA; D gene: TRBD1; J gene: TRBJ2-5; CDR3 DNA: TGTGCCAGCAGCGGACAGGGAGAGACCCAGTACTTC; CDR3 protein: CASSGQGETQYF
V gene: TRBV30; clone size: NA; D gene: NA; J gene: TRBJ2-7; CDR3 DNA: TGTGCCTGGGGGGGGCGCGGTGGCGCCTACGAGCAGTACTTC; CDR3 protein: CAWGGRGGAYEQYF
V gene: TRBV6-6; clone size: NA; D gene: TRBD1; J gene: TRBJ2-3; CDR3 DNA: TGTGCCAGCACTAGCACACAGGGGTATGATACGCAGTATTTT; CDR3 protein: CASTSTQGYDTQYF
V gene: TRBV5-6; clone size: NA; D gene: NA; J gene: TRBJ2-1; CDR3 DNA: TGTGCCAGCAGCTTGGGCCCTAGCTCTTACAATGAGCAGTTCTTC; CDR3 protein: CASSLGPSSYNEQFF
V gene: TRBV19; clone size: once; D gene: NA; J gene: TRBJ2-3; CDR3 DNA: TGTGCCAGTAGTGCTACTAACACAGATACGCAGTATTTT; CDR3 protein: CASSATNTDTQYF
V gene: TRBV7-3; clone size: NA; D gene: NA; J gene: TRBJ1-2; CDR3 DNA: TGTGCCAGCAGGTCAGGCGATGGCTACACCTTC; CDR3 protein: CASRSGDGYTF
V gene: TRBV7-2; clone size: few; D gene: NA; J gene: TRBJ1-6; CDR3 DNA: TGTGCCAGCAGCTTAGGGGGGCTGGAGAGTTCACCCCTCCACTTT; CDR3 protein: CASSLGGLESSPLHF
V gene: TRBV30; clone size: NA; D gene: NA; J gene: TRBJ1-4; CDR3 DNA: TGTGCCTGGAGTGTCAGCAGGGGTTGGGAAAAACTGTTTTTT; CDR3 protein: CAWSVSRGWEKLFF
V gene: TRBV6-5; clone size: NA; D gene: TRBD1; J gene: TRBJ2-7; CDR3 DNA: TGTGCCAGCAGTTTACAGGGGGGCTACGAGCAGTACTTC; CDR3 protein: CASSLQGGYEQYF
V gene: TRBV12-3/TRBV12-4; clone size: NA; D gene: NA; J gene: TRBJ1-2; CDR3 DNA: TGTGCCAGCAGTTTCGGGGATGGCTACACCTTC; CDR3 protein: CASSFGDGYTF
V gene: TRBV4-1; clone size: NA; D gene: NA; J gene: TRBJ2-5; CDR3 DNA: TGCGCCAGCAGCCAAGCCGAACAGAGACAAGAGACCCAGTACTTC; CDR3 protein: CASSQAEQRQETQYF
V gene: TRBV21-1; clone size: once; D gene: NA; J gene: TRBJ2-3; CDR3 DNA: TGTGCCAGCAGCAAAGACGCGTCGCTCGGACAGGGGACAGATACGCAGTATTTT; CDR3 protein: CASSKDASLGQGTDTQYF
V gene: TRBV12-3/TRBV12-4; clone size: NA; D gene: TRBD1; J gene: TRBJ1-1; CDR3 DNA: TGTGCCAGCAGCCCAGGGGGTACTGAAGCTTTCTTT; CDR3 protein: CASSPGGTEAFF
V gene: TRBV29-1; clone size: once; D gene: TRBD2; J gene: TRBJ2-5; CDR3 DNA: TGCAGCGTTGAAGAGCCTAGCGGGGGGCAAGAGACCCAGTACTTC; CDR3 protein: CSVEEPSGGQETQYF
V gene: TRBV28; clone size: NA; D gene: NA; J gene: TRBJ1-5; CDR3 DNA: TGTGCCAGCAGTTTGGTGTCGGGGATTGGCAATCAGCCCCAGCATTTT; CDR3 protein: CASSLVSGIGNQPQHF
V gene: TRBV6-5; clone size: NA; D gene: TRBD2; J gene: TRBJ2-2; CDR3 DNA: TGTGCCAGCAGTTACTCGCGGGAGATTTACACCGGGGAGCTGTTTTTT; CDR3 protein: CASSYSREIYTGELFF